The entry below describes one T cell receptor beta chain. This entry is derived from a study of control samples from healthy donors and cancer patients. Trimming removed 5 bases from V and 3 bases from J; junction bases left unmatched: 5. The germline gives CDR1 MNHEY, CDR2 SVGAGI. The CDR3 contains 14 residues. Clones were sequenced by immunoSEQ multiplex PCR, and TCRdb holds only the in-frame ones, with some missing. This table holds 190,000 or so clones, 85% to 95% found once. The source is a man aged 18 to 30 in good health. Sequencing was performed on blood. This chain connects TRBV6-5 to TRBJ2-7, with 9 bases identical to TRBD2. The CDR3 DNA reads as TGTGCCAGCAGTCCCAAGCGGGGGGACTACGAGCAGTACTTC. This translates into CASSPKRGDYEQYF.